The sample holds a few counts of the clone carrying this T cell receptor (beta chain). Its antigen is currently unknown. The CDR3 consists of 17 residues. Germline V gene data show CDR1 as SQVTM and CDR2 as ANQGSEA. Germline trimming cut 6 bases from V and 0 bases from J; bases unmatched to any gene: 15. This specimen comes from a study of identical twins. All of the donors were Caucasians in good health. Study results and caveats: Conclusions were based on cross-sectional statistical analysis, without following the same donors.

TCRdb independently ran MiXCR on the 5' RACE reads; one entry per CDR3 protein. The table records fewer than 500,000 distinct CDR3 sequences, roughly an eighth of them present only once. This sample was shared with a second study, whose subject was yellow fever vaccine responses in identical twins.

Sequencing was performed on CD4+ T cells sorted from blood. The rearrangement uses TRBV29-1 and TRBJ2-3; TRBD2 matches 7 bases. This sequence originates from a woman between 18 and 29 years old in good health. The CDR3 here is CSVDGAGVRGSTDTQYF. CDR3 DNA: TGCAGCGTCGACGGCGCGGGGGTTCGGGGTAGCACAGATACGCAGTATTTT.